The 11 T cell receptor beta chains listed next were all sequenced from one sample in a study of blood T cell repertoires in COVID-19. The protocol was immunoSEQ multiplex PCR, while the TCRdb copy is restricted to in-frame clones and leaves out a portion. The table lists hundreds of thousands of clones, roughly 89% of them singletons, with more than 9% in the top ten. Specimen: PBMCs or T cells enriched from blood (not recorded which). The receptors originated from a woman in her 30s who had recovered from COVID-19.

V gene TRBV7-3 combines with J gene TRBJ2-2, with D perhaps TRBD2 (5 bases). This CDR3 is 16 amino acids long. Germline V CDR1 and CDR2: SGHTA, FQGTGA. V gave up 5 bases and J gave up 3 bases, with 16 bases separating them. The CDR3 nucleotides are TGTGCCAGCAGCCCCGGCGGGTCTGGCGACACCGGGGAGCTGTTTTTT. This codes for CASSPGGSGDTGELFF.

The CDR3 sequence is CASSSGLAGSNEQFF. CDR3 in DNA: TGTGCCAGCAGCTCCGGACTAGCGGGATCCAATGAGCAGTTCTTC. The genes are TRBV7-2 and TRBJ2-1, with 12 bases matching TRBD2. Looked up from germline, CDR1 is SGHTA and CDR2 is FQGNSA. This CDR3 has 15 residues. Trimming removed 4 bases from V and 6 bases from J; junction bases left unmatched: 4.

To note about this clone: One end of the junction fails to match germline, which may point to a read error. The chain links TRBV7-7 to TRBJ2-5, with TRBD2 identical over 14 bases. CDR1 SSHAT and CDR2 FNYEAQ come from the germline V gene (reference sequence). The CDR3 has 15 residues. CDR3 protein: CASSFGTSGSETQYF. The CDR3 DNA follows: TGTGCTAGCAGCTTCGGGACTAGCGGGAGTGAGACCCAGTACTTC.

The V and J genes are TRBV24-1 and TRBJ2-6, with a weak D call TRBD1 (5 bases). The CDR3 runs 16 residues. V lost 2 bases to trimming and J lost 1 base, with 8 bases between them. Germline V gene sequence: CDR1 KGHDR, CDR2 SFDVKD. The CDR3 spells CATSDSGMSGANVLTF. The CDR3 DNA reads TGTGCCACCAGTGATTCAGGGATGTCTGGGGCCAACGTCCTGACTTTC.

The CDR3 nucleotides are TGTGCCAGCTTCCGCGGCAGGGATAATGAAAAACTGTTTTTT. Protein: CASFRGRDNEKLFF. The rearrangement links TRBV2 to TRBJ1-4; weak D call: TRBD1 (5 bases). CDR3 length: 14 residues. The V and J ends lost 8 bases and 4 bases respectively, with 14 bases between them. Looked up from germline, CDR1 is SNHLY and CDR2 is FYNNEI.

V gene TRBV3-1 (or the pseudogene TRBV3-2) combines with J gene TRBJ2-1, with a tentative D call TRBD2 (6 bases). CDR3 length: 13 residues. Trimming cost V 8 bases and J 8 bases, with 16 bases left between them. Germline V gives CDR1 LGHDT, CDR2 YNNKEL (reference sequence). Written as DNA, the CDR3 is TGTGCCAGCCCGACTAGGGTTGTGGATGAGCAGTTCTTC. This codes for CASPTRVVDEQFF.

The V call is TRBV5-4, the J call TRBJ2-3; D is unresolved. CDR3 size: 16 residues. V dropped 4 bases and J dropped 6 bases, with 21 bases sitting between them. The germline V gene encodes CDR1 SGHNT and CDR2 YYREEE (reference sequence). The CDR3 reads CASSRSTIHTGDTQYF. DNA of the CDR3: TGTGCCAGCAGCCGCAGTACAATCCATACCGGGGATACGCAGTATTTT. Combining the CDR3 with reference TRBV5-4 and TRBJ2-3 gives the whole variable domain ETGVTQSPTHLIKTRGQQVTLRCSSQSGHNTVSWYQQALGQGPQFIFQYYREEENGRGNFPPRFSGLQFPNYSSELNVNALELDDSALYLCASSRSTIHTGDTQYFGPGTRLTVL.

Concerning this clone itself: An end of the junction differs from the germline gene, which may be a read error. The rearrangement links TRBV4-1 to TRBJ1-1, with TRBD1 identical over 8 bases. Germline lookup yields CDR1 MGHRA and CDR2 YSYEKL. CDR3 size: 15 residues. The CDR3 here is CANSQEANRGTTAFF. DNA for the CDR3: TGCGCCAACAGCCAAGAGGCTAACAGGGGGACGACGGCTTTCTTT.

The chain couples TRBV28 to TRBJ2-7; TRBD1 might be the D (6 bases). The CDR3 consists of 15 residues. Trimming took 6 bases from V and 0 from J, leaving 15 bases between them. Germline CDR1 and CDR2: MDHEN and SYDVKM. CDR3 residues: CASRGAIDFSYEQYF. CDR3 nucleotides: TGTGCCAGCAGGGGGGCGATCGATTTCTCCTACGAGCAGTACTTC. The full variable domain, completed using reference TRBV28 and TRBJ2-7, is DVKVTQSSRYLVKRTGEKVFLECVQDMDHENMFWYRQDPGLGLRLIYFSYDVKMKEKGDIPEGYSVSREKKERFSLILESASTNQTSMYLCASRGAIDFSYEQYFGPGTRLTVT.

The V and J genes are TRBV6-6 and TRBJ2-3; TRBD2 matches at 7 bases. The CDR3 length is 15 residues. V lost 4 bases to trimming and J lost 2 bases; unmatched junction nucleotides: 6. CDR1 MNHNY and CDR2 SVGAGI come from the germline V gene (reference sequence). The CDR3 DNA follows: TGTGCCAGCAGTTTGAGCGGGGCTAACACAGATACGCAGTATTTT. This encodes CASSLSGANTDTQYF.

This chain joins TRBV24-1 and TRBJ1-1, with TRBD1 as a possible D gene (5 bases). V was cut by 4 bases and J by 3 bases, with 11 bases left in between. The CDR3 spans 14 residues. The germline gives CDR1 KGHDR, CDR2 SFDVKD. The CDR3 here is CATSDGGRYTEAFF. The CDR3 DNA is TGTGCCACCAGTGACGGGGGGAGGTACACTGAAGCTTTCTTT.